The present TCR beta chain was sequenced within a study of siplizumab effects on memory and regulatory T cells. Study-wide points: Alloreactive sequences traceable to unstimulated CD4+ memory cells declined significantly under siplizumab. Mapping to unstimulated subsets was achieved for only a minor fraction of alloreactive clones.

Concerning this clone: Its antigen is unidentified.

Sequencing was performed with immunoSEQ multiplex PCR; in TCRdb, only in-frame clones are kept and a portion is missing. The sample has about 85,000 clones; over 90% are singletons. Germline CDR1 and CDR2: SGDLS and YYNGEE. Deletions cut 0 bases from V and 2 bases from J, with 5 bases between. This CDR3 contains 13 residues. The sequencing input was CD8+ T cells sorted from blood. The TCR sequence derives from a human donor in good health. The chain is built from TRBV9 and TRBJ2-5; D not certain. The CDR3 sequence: CASSVDVQETQYF. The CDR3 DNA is TGTGCCAGCAGCGTAGATGTACAAGAGACCCAGTACTTC.